A single sample is the source of the 4 T cell receptor beta chains below, sequenced in a study of PD-1 blockade in classical Hodgkin lymphoma. Stated time point: cycle 4 day 1 (C4D1), after five to seven weeks of nivolumab. Exposure to brentuximab vedotin varied, and each patient had relapsed following autologous stem cell transplantation. The repertoire was sequenced with immunoSEQ multiplex PCR; TCRdb's copy has only in-frame clones and lacks some. The table includes fewer than 20,000 clones, about 65% detected once. Material: peripheral blood mononuclear cells (PBMCs), obtained before the fourth cycle of nivolumab. The receptors stem from a human donor with classical Hodgkin lymphoma.

The rearrangement uses TRBV29-1 and TRBJ2-7, with 9 bases matching TRBD1. With V trimmed by 1 base and J by 6 bases, 4 bases remained unmatched. The CDR3 covers 13 residues. CDR1 SQVTM and CDR2 ANQGSEA come from the germline V gene. The CDR3: CSVEGQGGAEQYF. The CDR3 DNA is TGCAGCGTTGAAGGACAGGGGGGGGCCGAGCAGTACTTC.

In this sample, this clone turned up once. J is TRBJ2-4 and V is TRBV28; maybe TRBD1 (5 bases). V lost 6 bases and J lost 6, with 15 bases in between. Germline CDR1 reads MDHEN; CDR2 reads SYDVKM. This CDR3 has 14 amino acids. This chain's CDR3 is CASSTRGMGNIQYF. CDR3 sequence (DNA): TGTGCCAGCAGCACAAGGGGAATGGGAAACATTCAGTACTTC.

This chain links TRBV5-1 with TRBJ1-2, with D tentatively TRBD1 (5 bases). The CDR3 has 15 residues. Germline V CDR1 and CDR2: SGHRS, YFSETQ. Trimming removed 4 bases at V and 4 bases at J, with 17 bases between. Written as DNA, the CDR3 is TGCGCCAGCAGCCCTGCCACAGGACGCCCCTATGGCTACACCTTC. Residues: CASSPATGRPYGYTF.

The chain employs TRBV4-1 and TRBJ2-1, with 10 bases aligning to TRBD2. The CDR3 has 17 residues. The germline V gene has CDR1 MGHRA and CDR2 YSYEKL. V shed 0 bases and J 6 bases; nucleotides not matched to a gene: 8. CDR3 DNA sequence: TGCGCCAGCAGCCAAGAAGACCTAGCGGGAGTCGCCAATGAGCAGTTCTTC. This encodes CASSQEDLAGVANEQFF.